These 16 T cell receptor beta chains came from one sample sequenced in a study of T cells in women clearing cervical HPV infection. Profiling relied on immunoSEQ multiplex PCR, and the TCRdb table lists in-frame clones only, not all of them. This table lists tens of thousands of clones. Sequencing used blood buffy coat. The receptors were sampled from a woman between 18 and 69 years old with a cervical HPV16 infection that either progressed to CIN3+ or cleared (not recorded which).

CDR3 bases read: TGTGCCAGCGACTACGGACAGTCCAATGAAAAA. Its protein product is CASDYGQSNEK. The entire CDR3 is CASDYGQSNEKLFF. The chain couples TRBV2 to TRBJ1-4; possibly TRBD1 for D (6 bases). The read comes to an end 3 residues before the CDR3 does, leaving the germline J gene to fill in the end. Trimming removed 8 bases at V and 5 bases at J, with 15 bases between. The CDR3 consists of 14 residues. Germline V CDR1 and CDR2: SNHLY, FYNNEI.

A note on this clone: The read stops 3 residues short of the end of the CDR3; the missing end is completed from the germline J gene. The J gene is TRBJ2-2, the V gene TRBV20-1, with 8 positions matching TRBD1. V trimming: 0 bases; J trimming: 0 bases; junction bases outside the gene matches: 12. Per the germline V gene, CDR1 is DFQATT and CDR2 is SNEGSKA (reference sequence). This CDR3 contains 19 residues. The sequenced CDR3 bases are TGCAGTGCTAGAGAGCGTACCTTCCACAGGGGGGCGAACACCGGGGAG. As protein: CSARERTFHRGANTGE. The whole CDR3 sequence is CSARERTFHRGANTGELFF.

A remark on this clone: Read sequence stops 3 residues before the CDR3 end, and the germline J gene provides the missing end. V gene TRBV7-6 combines with J gene TRBJ1-2; TRBD1 might be the D (5 bases). The CDR3 has 13 residues. Germline assignment: CDR1 SGHVS and CDR2 FNYEAQ. The V end was cut by 5 bases, the J end by 3 bases, with 10 bases between. This chain's CDR3 is CASSPRGDYGYTF. The sequenced part of the CDR3 DNA is TGTGCCAGCAGCCCCCGGGGGGACTATGGC. Full variable domain (missing parts from reference TRBV7-6 and TRBJ1-2): GAGVSQSPRYKVTKRGQDVALRCDPISGHVSLYWYRQALGQGPEFLTYFNYEAQQDKSGLPNDRFSAERPEGSISTLTIQRTEQRDSAMYRCASSPRGDYGYTFGSGTRLTVV.

CDR3 bases read: TGCGCCAGCAGCTTGGGACAGGGTCTTACTGAA. Translation: CASSLGQGLTE. The whole CDR3 sequence is CASSLGQGLTEAFF. This chain uses TRBV5-1 with TRBJ1-1; 7 nucleotides match TRBD1. The sequenced fragment ends 3 residues before the CDR3 boundary, so the rest is inferred from the germline J gene. CDR1 and CDR2 (germline): SGHRS, YFSETQ. The length of the CDR3 is 14 residues. The V segment lost 0 bases and the J segment 5 bases; nucleotides outside the gene matches: 4.

Turning to this clone: The missing CDR3 end, 3 residues past where the read stops, is filled in from the germline J gene. The chain couples TRBV2 to TRBJ1-1; no firm D call. The CDR3 consists of 11 residues. Germline CDR1 is SNHLY and CDR2 is FYNNEI. V shed 7 bases and J shed 3 bases, with 6 bases lying between them. The DNA read from the CDR3 is TGTGCCAGCACTCAGTACACTGAA. Translated, it gives CASTQYTE. The whole CDR3 sequence is CASTQYTEAFF.

Note on this clone: With the read ending 3 residues before the CDR3 end, the germline J gene is used to fill in that end. This chain links TRBV29-1 with TRBJ2-7; possibly TRBD2 for D (5 bases). The CDR3 contains 13 residues. V was cut by 7 bases and J by 4 bases, with 17 bases left in between. Germline loops: CDR1 SQVTM, CDR2 ANQGSEA. Incomplete CDR3 DNA: TGCAGCGCTATGCCCCGGGGAGAATACGAG. It codes for CSAMPRGEYE. The full CDR3 protein is CSAMPRGEYEQYF.

In the case of this clone: With the read ending 3 residues before the CDR3 end, the germline J gene is used to fill in that end. The chain has TRBV6-1 and TRBJ2-7; the match to TRBD2 covers 10 bases. The length of the CDR3 is 14 residues. Germline V CDR1 and CDR2: MNHNS, SASEGT. Trimming at V came to 2 bases and at J to 6 bases, leaving 4 bases not matched to a gene. The CDR3 bases that were read are TGTGCCAGCAGTGAAAGCGGGGGGGCCCCCGAG. It encodes CASSESGGAPE. The full CDR3 protein reads CASSESGGAPEQYF.

With respect to this clone: Coverage ceases 3 residues before the CDR3 finishes, and the germline J gene fills in the end. The chain couples TRBV10-3 to TRBJ2-3, with unresolved D. The V end lost 8 bases, the J end lost 0 bases, and 9 bases lay between the germline ends. CDR3 length equals 13 residues. CDR1 and CDR2 from the germline V gene are ENHRY and SYGVKD. This CDR3 reads CAISPPSTDTQYF. CDR3 bases read: TGTGCCATCTCCCCTCCGAGCACAGATACG.

About this clone itself: The read comes to an end 3 residues before the CDR3 does, leaving the germline J gene to fill in the end. J is TRBJ2-7 and V is TRBV18; TRBD2 agrees at 11 bases. Trimming at V came to 0 bases and at J to 5 bases, leaving 6 bases not matched to a gene. This CDR3 is built from 16 residues. CDR1 KGHSH and CDR2 LQKENI come from the germline V gene. This chain's CDR3 is CASSPPASGGYNEQYF. CDR3 bases read: TGTGCCAGCTCACCACCGGCTAGCGGGGGGTATAACGAG.

Concerning this clone: The sequenced fragment ends 3 residues before the CDR3 boundary, so the rest is inferred from the germline J gene. This same CDR3 is encoded by further DNA sequences in the sample. The V and J genes are TRBV20-1 and TRBJ1-2; the D gene is possibly TRBD1 (6 bases). Germline V lookup: CDR1 DFQATT, CDR2 SNEGSKA (reference sequence). CDR3 length: 12 amino acids. V lost 2 bases, J lost 4 bases, and 8 bases lay in between. Incomplete CDR3 DNA: TGCAGTGCTAGACAGGGGCTCTATGGC. Translation: CSARQGLYG. The full CDR3 sequence reads CSARQGLYGYTF.

Concerning this clone: Read sequence stops 3 residues before the CDR3 end, and the germline J gene provides the missing end. J is TRBJ1-2 and V is TRBV19; TRBD1 matches 9 bases. Germline-derived CDR1 and CDR2 are LNHDA and SQIVND (reference sequence). The J segment lost 3 bases and the V segment lost 9 bases, leaving 11 bases of the junction unmatched. CDR3 length equals 15 residues. The covered CDR3 bases are TGTGCCAGCCAGTTGGGGACAGGGACCTACTATGGC. Protein product: CASQLGTGTYYG. The entire CDR3 is CASQLGTGTYYGYTF. The full variable domain, its missing parts supplied by reference TRBV19 and TRBJ1-2, is DGGITQSPKYLFRKEGQNVTLSCEQNLNHDAMYWYRQDPGQGLRLIYYSQIVNDFQKGDIAEGYSVSREKKESFPLTVTSAQKNPTAFYLCASQLGTGTYYGYTFGSGTRLTVV.

Notes on this clone: Read coverage stops 3 residues before the CDR3 terminus; the germline J gene supplies the remainder. The chain joins TRBV6-4 to TRBJ2-1, with 8 bases fitting TRBD1. V dropped 3 bases and J dropped 9; count of bases not matched to a gene: 4. The CDR3 runs to 13 residues. CDR1 is MRHNA, CDR2 SNTAGT, per germline. The CDR3 protein is CASSEKGQGEQFF. The covered CDR3 bases are TGTGCCAGCAGTGAAAAAGGACAGGGTGAG.

With regard to this clone: The read stops 3 residues short of the end of the CDR3; the missing end is completed from the germline J gene. The V and J genes are TRBV20-1 and TRBJ2-3; D may be TRBD1 (5 bases). The germline V and J ends were trimmed by 4 bases and 2 bases, with 10 bases remaining between them. This CDR3 comprises 13 residues. Per germline, CDR1 DFQATT and CDR2 SNEGSKA (reference sequence). CDR3 DNA (partial): TGCAGTGCTAAGGACACTTACACAGATACG. Translated, it gives CSAKDTYTDT. The CDR3 in its entirety is CSAKDTYTDTQYF.

Details on this clone: The CDR3 end falls 3 residues outside the read, so it is completed with the germline J gene. J is TRBJ1-2 and V is TRBV6-1; maybe TRBD1 (5 bases). The ends were cut back, 0 bases at V and 6 bases at J, with 17 bases in the middle. The germline V gene has CDR1 MNHNS and CDR2 SASEGT. This CDR3 is 16 amino acids long. The CDR3 region is CASSEAMRRQGDGYTF. The CDR3 DNA, read in part, is TGTGCCAGCAGTGAAGCGATGAGGCGCCAGGGCGATGGC.

Remarks on this clone: Read coverage stops 3 residues before the CDR3 terminus; the germline J gene supplies the remainder. The chain has TRBV29-1 and TRBJ1-1, with 11 bases fitting TRBD1. CDR3 size: 13 residues. Germline V lookup: CDR1 SQVTM, CDR2 ANQGSEA. V dropped 4 bases and J dropped 5; count of bases not matched to a gene: 3. CDR3 DNA, as far as it was read: TGCAGCGTTGGGGACAGGGGGGGGACTGAA. It yields the protein CSVGDRGGTE. The CDR3 in its entirety is CSVGDRGGTEAFF.

A note on this clone: The read falls 3 residues short of the CDR3 end, and the missing part is taken from the germline J gene. The V call is TRBV10-3, the J call TRBJ2-3; D is undetermined. Germline V gene data show CDR1 as ENHRY and CDR2 as SYGVKD. This CDR3 has 13 amino acids. V was pared by 5 bases and J by 5 bases, with 11 bases between. The covered CDR3 bases are TGTGCCATCAGTACCACTGAGAAAGATACG. Protein sequence: CAISTTEKDT. Given in full, the CDR3 is CAISTTEKDTQYF.